Below, 9 T cell receptor beta chains from the same sample are listed, as sequenced in a study of shared clonotypes between healthy human individuals. TCRdb keeps only in-frame clones here, not all; method: immunoSEQ multiplex PCR. The sample includes about 1.9 million clones, just over 90% seen only once; the top ten take more than 1.5%. Naive-designated CD8 cells lacked CD45RO, were positively enriched for CCR7, and omitted terminally differentiated effector memory CD45RA+ cells. Sequenced sample: naive CD8+ T cells from PBMCs. Receptors were obtained from a man aged 18 to 30 in good health. Some clones in this sample may be carry-over from other donors' samples.

This sequence joins TRBV13 and TRBJ2-6; 8 positions agree with TRBD2. V gave up 0 bases and J gave up 0 bases; unmatched junction bases: 7. Looked up from germline, CDR1 is PRHDT and CDR2 is FYEKMQ (reference sequence). CDR3 length: 19 residues. CDR3 sequence: CASSLGRGLGGSGANVLTF. The CDR3 nucleotides are TGTGCCAGCAGCTTAGGGAGGGGACTAGGGGGCTCTGGGGCCAACGTCCTGACTTTC.

This chain connects TRBV28 to TRBJ2-3, with 7 nucleotides matching TRBD2. This CDR3 has 19 amino acids. Germline CDR1 MDHEN, CDR2 SYDVKM. The V gene end was trimmed by 8 bases and the J gene end by 0 bases; junction bases not matched to a gene: 20. The CDR3 loop reads CASSPGLAETLPSTDTQYF. CDR3 sequence (DNA): TGTGCCAGCTCCCCCGGGCTAGCGGAGACCCTCCCTAGCACAGATACGCAGTATTTT.

The CDR3: CASSTPGLATYNEQFF. CDR3 nucleotide sequence: TGTGCCAGCAGCACCCCGGGACTAGCAACCTACAATGAGCAGTTCTTC. V gene TRBV6-6 combines with J gene TRBJ2-1; 9 positions match TRBD2. CDR1 MNHNY and CDR2 SVGAGI come from the germline V gene (reference sequence). J gave up 2 bases and V 6 bases, and 8 bases lay outside the gene matches. CDR3 length: 16 amino acids.

The V and J genes are TRBV28 and TRBJ1-1; weak D call: TRBD1 (6 bases). V was trimmed by 6 bases and J by 1 base, leaving 21 bases between them. The CDR3 is 17 amino acids. From germline, CDR1 is MDHEN and CDR2 SYDVKM. This chain's CDR3 is CASRGLGTLDPNTEAFF. CDR3 bases: TGTGCCAGCAGGGGATTGGGGACACTGGACCCGAACACTGAAGCTTTCTTT.

This rearrangement joins TRBV6-6 to TRBJ1-4; 7 nucleotides line up with TRBD1. This CDR3 region has 14 residues. Trimming took 5 bases from V and 8 from J; bases not matched to a gene: 8. Germline V gives CDR1 MNHNY, CDR2 SVGAGI (reference sequence). The CDR3 region is CASSRRGLGEKLFF. The CDR3 region has the DNA TGTGCCAGCAGTCGGAGGGGGCTTGGGGAAAAACTGTTTTTT.

The V and J genes are TRBV25-1 and TRBJ1-2; no reliable D call. The CDR3 extends over 13 amino acids. V was cut by 7 bases and J by 0 bases, with 9 bases left in between. Germline lookup yields CDR1 MGHDK and CDR2 SYGVNS. The CDR3 reads CASTGAPNYGYTF. The CDR3 nucleotides are TGTGCCAGCACCGGTGCCCCTAACTATGGCTACACCTTC.

Comments on this clone: The same CDR3 arises from other DNA sequences in this sample as well. The chain recombines TRBV27 with TRBJ1-1; a possible D gene is TRBD1 (5 bases). Germline assignment: CDR1 MNHEY and CDR2 SMNVEV (reference sequence). V lost 1 base and J 3 bases, leaving 9 bases between the germline ends. This CDR3 spans 14 amino acids. The CDR3 loop reads CASSLLGGDTEAFF. The CDR3 nucleotides read TGTGCCAGCAGTTTATTGGGGGGGGACACTGAAGCTTTCTTT.

This clone has just one count. The J gene is TRBJ2-7, the V gene TRBV13; 9 bases line up with TRBD2. Germline CDR1 and CDR2: PRHDT and FYEKMQ (reference sequence). V trimming: 8 bases; J trimming: 4 bases; junction bases outside the gene matches: 9. The CDR3 extends over 14 amino acids. The CDR3 sequence: CASRPREGSYEQYF. CDR3 sequence (DNA): TGTGCCAGCCGTCCGCGGGAGGGTTCATACGAGCAGTACTTC.

The chain employs TRBV6-5 and TRBJ2-5; 11 bases are shared with TRBD2. This CDR3 region has 15 residues. J lost 5 bases, V lost 4 bases, and 6 bases had no gene match. The germline V gene encodes CDR1 MNHEY and CDR2 SVGAGI. The CDR3 protein is CASSLLAGEQETQYF. DNA of the CDR3: TGTGCCAGCAGTTTACTAGCGGGAGAGCAGGAGACCCAGTACTTC.